The clone carrying this TCR beta chain was observed many times. Its cognate antigen is unknown. These data come from a study of CD8+CD57+ T cells in acquired aplastic anemia. Whole-study findings and limits: For CD8+ Simpson's diversity, patients and controls showed no significant difference.

CDR1 is LGHDT and CDR2 is YNNKEL in the germline V gene (reference sequence). This CDR3 is built from 15 residues. V was trimmed by 1 base and J by 3 bases, leaving 12 bases between them. Template material for TCR beta VDJ and CDR3 profiling consisted of genomic DNA. One entry per CDR3 protein, called by TCRdb with MiXCR from the reads. The table records around 140,000 distinct CDR3 sequences, roughly two fifths of them present only once. Sequenced input: sorted CD4+, CD8+, or CD8+CD57+ T cells (not recorded which) from PBMCs. The V call is TRBV3-1, the J call TRBJ1-2; a possible D gene is TRBD1 (5 bases). This TCR was recovered from a human donor in good health, serving as a control. This chain's CDR3 is CASSQASGAHYGYTF. CDR3 nucleotide sequence: TGTGCCAGCAGCCAAGCCTCTGGGGCTCACTATGGCTACACCTTC.